The following is a TCR beta chain sequence with its context. The antigen is not known. In the authors' workflow: ImmunoSEQ output held junction-only sequences without quality scores, so filtering differed. Some clones are missing from TCRdb's copy, which holds only in-frame ones; the method was immunoSEQ multiplex PCR. V, J and clone size were drawn from that table, and D and trimming were deduced from the DNA. The profile shows around 600,000 clones, approximately 95% of them singletons. This CDR3 has 17 amino acids. Germline CDR1 MNHEY, CDR2 SMNVEV (reference sequence). V lost 6 bases, J lost 1 base, and 19 bases lay in between. These data come from a study of shared clonotypes between healthy human individuals. Whole-study findings and limits: Large sequencing depth failed to make sorted-subset sequencing complete, rarefaction showed. The diversity represented, both genetic and in exposure history, was limited by few donors.

CD45RO-negative cells were positively selected for CCR7, leaving out terminally differentiated effector memory CD45RA+ cells. All donors were Caucasian adults living in Nashville, Tennessee. The sequenced material came from naive CD8+ T cells sorted from blood. The TCR was taken from a woman aged 25 to 39 in good health. The V call is TRBV27, the J call TRBJ1-5; D is possibly TRBD1 (5 bases). The CDR3 sequence is CASSLGGWGGSNQPQHF. The DNA for the CDR3 is TGTGCCAGCAGCCTGGGGGGGTGGGGCGGGAGCAATCAGCCCCAGCATTTT.